The clone carrying this TCR beta chain was detected only once. The CDR3 contains 13 residues. Trimming took off 2 bases at V and 7 bases at J, with 9 bases between the two ends. CDR1 is MNHEY and CDR2 is SMNVEV in the germline V gene (reference sequence). The sample is drawn from a study of T cell changes during pregnancy in multiple sclerosis. The data were produced by immunoSEQ multiplex PCR, yet TCRdb's version contains in-frame clones alone and is incomplete. The sample holds roughly 24,000 clones, roughly 90% seen once. The chain is built from TRBV27 and TRBJ1-5, with D maybe TRBD1 (6 bases). Sequencing used CD8+ T cells from peripheral blood mononuclear cells, obtained in the first trimester of pregnancy. The sequence derives from a female donor in good health, enrolled as a control in a pregnancy study. This chain's CDR3 is CASSLQGTQPQHF. The CDR3 DNA is TGTGCCAGCAGTTTACAGGGGACCCAGCCCCAGCATTTT.